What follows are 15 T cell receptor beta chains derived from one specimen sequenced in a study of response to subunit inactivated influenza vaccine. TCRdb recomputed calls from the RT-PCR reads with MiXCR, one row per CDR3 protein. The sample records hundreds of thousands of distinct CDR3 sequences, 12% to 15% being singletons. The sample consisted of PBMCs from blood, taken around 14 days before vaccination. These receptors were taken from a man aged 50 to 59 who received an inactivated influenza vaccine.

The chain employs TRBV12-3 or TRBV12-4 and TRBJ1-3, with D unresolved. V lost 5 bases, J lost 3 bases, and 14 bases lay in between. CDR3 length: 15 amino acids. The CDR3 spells CASSAPRNLGNTIYF. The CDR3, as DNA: TGTGCCAGCAGTGCCCCCCGAAATCTTGGAAACACCATATATTTT.

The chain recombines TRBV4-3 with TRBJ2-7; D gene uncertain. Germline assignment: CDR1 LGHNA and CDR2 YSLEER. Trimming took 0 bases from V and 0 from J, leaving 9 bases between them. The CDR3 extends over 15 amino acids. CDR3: CASSQDSATSYEQYF. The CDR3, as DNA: TGCGCCAGCAGCCAAGATTCCGCAACCTCCTACGAGCAGTACTTC.

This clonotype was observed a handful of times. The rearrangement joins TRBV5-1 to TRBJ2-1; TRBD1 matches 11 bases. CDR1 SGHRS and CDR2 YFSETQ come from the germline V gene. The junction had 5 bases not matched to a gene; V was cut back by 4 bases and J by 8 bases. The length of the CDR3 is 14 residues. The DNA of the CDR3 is TGCGCCAGCAGCGGGGACAGGGGGGGCGATGAGCAGTTCTTC. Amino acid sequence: CASSGDRGGDEQFF.

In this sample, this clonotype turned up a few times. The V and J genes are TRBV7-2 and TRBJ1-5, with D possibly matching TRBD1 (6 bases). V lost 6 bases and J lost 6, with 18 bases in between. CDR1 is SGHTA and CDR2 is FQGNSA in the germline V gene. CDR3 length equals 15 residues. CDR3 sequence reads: CASSEGGGRGQPQHF. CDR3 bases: TGTGCCAGCAGTGAAGGGGGGGGACGGGGTCAGCCCCAGCATTTT. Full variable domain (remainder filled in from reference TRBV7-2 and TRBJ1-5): GAGVSQSPSNKVTEKGKDVELRCDPISGHTALYWYRQSLGQGLEFLIYFQGNSAPDKSGLPSDRFSAERTGGSVSTLTIQRTQQEDSAVYLCASSEGGGRGQPQHFGDGTRLSIL.

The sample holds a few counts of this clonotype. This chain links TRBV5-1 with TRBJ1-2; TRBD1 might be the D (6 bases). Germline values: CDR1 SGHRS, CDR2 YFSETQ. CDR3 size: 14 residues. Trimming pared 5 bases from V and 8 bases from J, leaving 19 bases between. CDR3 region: CASSPKQGKSGYTF. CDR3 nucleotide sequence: TGCGCCAGCAGTCCGAAACAGGGTAAATCGGGCTACACCTTC.

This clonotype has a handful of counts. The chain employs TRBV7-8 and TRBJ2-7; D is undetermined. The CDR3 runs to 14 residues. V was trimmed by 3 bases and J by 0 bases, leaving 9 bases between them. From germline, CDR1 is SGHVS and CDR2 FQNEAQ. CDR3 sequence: CASSFQASSYEQYF. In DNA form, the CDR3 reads TGTGCCAGCAGCTTCCAGGCTTCCTCCTACGAGCAGTACTTC. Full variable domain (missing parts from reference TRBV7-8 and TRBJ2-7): GAGVSQSPRYKVAKRGQDVALRCDPISGHVSLFWYQQALGQGPEFLTYFQNEAQLDKSGLPSDRFFAERPEGSVSTLKIQRTQQEDSAVYLCASSFQASSYEQYFGPGTRLTVT.

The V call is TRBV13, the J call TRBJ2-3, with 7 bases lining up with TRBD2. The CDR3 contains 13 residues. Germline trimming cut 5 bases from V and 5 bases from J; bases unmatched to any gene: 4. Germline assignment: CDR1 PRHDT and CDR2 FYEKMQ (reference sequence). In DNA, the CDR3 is TGTGCCAGCAGCGGGAGGGCACGAGATACGCAGTATTTT. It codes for CASSGRARDTQYF.

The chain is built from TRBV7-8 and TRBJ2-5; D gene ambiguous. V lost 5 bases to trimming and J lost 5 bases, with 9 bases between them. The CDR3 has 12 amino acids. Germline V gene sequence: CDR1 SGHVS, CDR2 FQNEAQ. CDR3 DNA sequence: TGTGCCAGCAGCCTACGACACGAGACCCAGTACTTC. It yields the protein CASSLRHETQYF.

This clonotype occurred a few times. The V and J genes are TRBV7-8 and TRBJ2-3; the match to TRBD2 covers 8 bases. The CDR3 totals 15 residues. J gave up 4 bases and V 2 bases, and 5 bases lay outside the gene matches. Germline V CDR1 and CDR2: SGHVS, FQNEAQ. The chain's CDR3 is CASSLPPGGADTQYF. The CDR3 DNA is TGTGCCAGCAGCTTACCTCCGGGGGGGGCAGATACGCAGTATTTT.

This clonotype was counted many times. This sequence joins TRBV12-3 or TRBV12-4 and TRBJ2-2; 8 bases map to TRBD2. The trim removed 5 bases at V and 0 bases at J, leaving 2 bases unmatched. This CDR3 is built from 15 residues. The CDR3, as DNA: TGTGCCAGCAGTCGCGGGGGGTCGAACACCGGGGAGCTGTTTTTT. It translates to CASSRGGSNTGELFF.

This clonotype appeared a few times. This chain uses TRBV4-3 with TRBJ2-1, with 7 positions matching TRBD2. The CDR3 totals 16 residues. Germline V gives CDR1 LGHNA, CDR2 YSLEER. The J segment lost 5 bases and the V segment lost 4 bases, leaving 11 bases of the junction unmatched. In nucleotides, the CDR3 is TGCGCCAGCAGCCCGGGTAGCGGGCTTAACAACAATGAGCAGTTCTTC. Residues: CASSPGSGLNNNEQFF.

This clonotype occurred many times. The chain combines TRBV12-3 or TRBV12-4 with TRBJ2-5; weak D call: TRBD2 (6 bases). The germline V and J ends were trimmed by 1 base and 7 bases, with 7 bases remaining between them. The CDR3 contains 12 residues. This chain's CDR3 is CASSLVGGTQYF. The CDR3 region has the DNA TGTGCCAGCAGTTTAGTCGGGGGGACCCAGTACTTC.

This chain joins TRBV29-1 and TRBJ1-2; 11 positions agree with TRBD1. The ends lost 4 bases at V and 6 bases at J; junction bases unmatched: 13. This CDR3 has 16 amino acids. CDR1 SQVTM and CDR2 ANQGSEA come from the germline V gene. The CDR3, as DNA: TGCAGCGTTGTCTCCGGGACAGGGGGGGGAACGGATGGCTACACCTTC. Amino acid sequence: CSVVSGTGGGTDGYTF. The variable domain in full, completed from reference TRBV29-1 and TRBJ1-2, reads SAVISQKPSRDICQRGTSLTIQCQVDSQVTMMFWYRQQPGQSLTLIATANQGSEATYESGFVIDKFPISRPNLTFSTLTVSNMSPEDSSIYLCSVVSGTGGGTDGYTFGSGTRLTVV.

In DNA form, the CDR3 reads TGTGCCATCAGTGAGCCGGGACAGGGCTCCTACGAGCAGTACTTC. Amino acid sequence: CAISEPGQGSYEQYF. The chain joins TRBV10-3 to TRBJ2-7; 9 nucleotides match TRBD1. There are 15 residues in the CDR3. V lost 2 bases and J lost 0; bases outside the gene matches: 2. Germline V gene data show CDR1 as ENHRY and CDR2 as SYGVKD.

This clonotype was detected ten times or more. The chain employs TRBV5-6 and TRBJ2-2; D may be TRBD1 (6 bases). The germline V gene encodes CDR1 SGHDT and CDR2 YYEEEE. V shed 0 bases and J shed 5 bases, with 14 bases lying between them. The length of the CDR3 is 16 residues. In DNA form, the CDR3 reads TGTGCCAGCAGCTTGGACAGGGACCTTCTAACCGGGGAGCTGTTTTTT. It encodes CASSLDRDLLTGELFF.